This T cell receptor beta chain was identified in a study of shared clonotypes between healthy human individuals. Study-level points and caveats: Sharing across four donors was highest in naive CD4 (approximately 5%) and lowest in memory CD8 (roughly 0.4%).

CDR3 length equals 13 residues. V was pared by 5 bases and J by 4 bases, with 11 bases between. Germline CDR1 and CDR2: LGHNT and FRNRAP. The repertoire was sequenced with immunoSEQ multiplex PCR; TCRdb's copy has only in-frame clones and lacks some. The repertoire holds some 2,100,000 clones, with just over 90% as singletons. In the naive CD8 group, cells lacked CD45RO and were positively selected for CCR7, so terminally differentiated effector memory CD45RA+ cells were left out. As regards this clone: The target antigen is unknown.

The TCR originated in a young man in good health. Some clones in this sample may be carry-over from other donors' samples. The chain carries TRBV12-5 and TRBJ1-2; no definite D call. Specimen: naive CD8+ T cells from PBMCs. For the CDR3, the DNA is TGTGCTAGTGGTATAGGACCCCTCTATGGCTACACCTTC. It yields the protein CASGIGPLYGYTF.